Following are 21 T cell receptor beta chains from one sample sequenced in a study of OX40 agonist ivuxolimab in advanced cancers. Produced via immunoSEQ multiplex PCR; TCRdb's table is partial and in-frame only. The repertoire has approximately 80,000 clones, about nine tenths of them found once; the top ten carry approximately 6.5%. The material was CD4+ or CD8+ T cells sorted from blood, obtained in a trial of the OX40 agonist ivuxolimab. All receptors derive from an adult with an advanced solid tumor such as melanoma, head and neck, liver or kidney cancer.

This chain links TRBV5-1 with TRBJ2-3; 7 bases are a match to TRBD2. The V gene's germline CDR1 is SGHRS and CDR2 YFSETQ. The CDR3 spans 13 residues. V was clipped by 4 bases and J by 2 bases; unmatched bases: 1. The CDR3 loop is CASSSGDTDTQYF. The CDR3, as DNA: TGCGCCAGCAGCAGCGGGGACACAGATACGCAGTATTTT.

V and J are TRBV14 and TRBJ2-5, with a tentative D call TRBD2 (6 bases). Per the germline V gene, CDR1 is SGHDN and CDR2 is FVKESK. Trimming took 4 bases from V and 7 from J, leaving 13 bases between them. The CDR3 loop spans 13 amino acids. The CDR3 loop reads CASSPGGLATQYF. The CDR3 coding sequence is TGTGCCAGCAGCCCCGGGGGTTTGGCGACCCAGTACTTC.

The rearrangement joins TRBV5-1 to TRBJ2-5, with D maybe TRBD2 (6 bases). The V end was cut by 0 bases, the J end by 4 bases, with 13 bases between. This CDR3 spans 15 amino acids. In germline, CDR1 is SGHRS, CDR2 YFSETQ. This CDR3 reads CASSLVWGDGETQYF. CDR3 nucleotide sequence: TGCGCCAGCAGCTTGGTTTGGGGGGACGGAGAGACCCAGTACTTC.

The gene calls are TRBV19 and TRBJ2-3; D possibly corresponds to TRBD2 (6 bases). CDR3 size: 13 residues. Germline values: CDR1 LNHDA, CDR2 SQIVND (reference sequence). V shed 5 bases and J shed 5 bases, with 11 bases lying between them. The CDR3 DNA is TGTGCCAGTAGTGAAGTGGGGGGAGATACGCAGTATTTT. Translating it yields CASSEVGGDTQYF.

The rearrangement joins TRBV5-4 to TRBJ1-3; D is undetermined. The V and J ends lost 4 bases and 4 bases respectively, with 15 bases between them. In germline, CDR1 is SGHNT, CDR2 YYREEE (reference sequence). This CDR3 is built from 15 residues. The CDR3 sequence is CASSTPGLGGNTIYF. CDR3 coding DNA: TGTGCCAGCAGCACCCCTGGCCTGGGGGGAAACACCATATATTTT.

The V gene is TRBV15, the J gene TRBJ2-7; a possible D gene is TRBD2 (6 bases). CDR1 is LNHNV, CDR2 YYDKDF, per germline (reference sequence). The V end was cut by 1 base, the J end by 0 bases, with 10 bases between. The CDR3 covers 15 residues. CDR3 sequence (DNA): TGTGCCACCAGCAGAGGTCGTAGCGGCTCCTACGAGCAGTACTTC. Protein sequence: CATSRGRSGSYEQYF.

The chain combines TRBV21-1 with TRBJ2-7; the table's D gene call, TRBD1, was not cross checked with the DNA. TRBV21-1 is shown as a pseudogene. CDR3 length: 14 residues. CDR3 bases: TGTGCCAGCAGCAAGGACAGGGATGGGGACGAGCAGTACTTC. It specifies CASSKDRDGDEQYF.

The J gene is TRBJ2-7, the V gene TRBV28; D call uncertain. The CDR3 is 11 residues long. CDR1 MDHEN and CDR2 SYDVKM come from the germline V gene. The V end lost 8 bases, the J end lost 2 bases, and 7 bases lay between the germline ends. The CDR3 protein is CASATPYEQYF. The CDR3 nucleotides are TGTGCCAGCGCGACACCCTACGAGCAGTACTTC.

The V call is TRBV28, the J call TRBJ1-2; D is possibly TRBD1 (6 bases). Trimming pared 3 bases from V and 8 bases from J, leaving 16 bases between. CDR3 length equals 14 residues. The germline CDR1 and CDR2 sequences are MDHEN and SYDVKM. CDR3 DNA: TGTGCCAGCAGTTTTCGCGGGGGCTCGGGAGGCTACACCTTC. This translates into CASSFRGGSGGYTF.

The rearrangement links TRBV5-1 to TRBJ2-7, with 7 bases fitting TRBD1. J lost 5 bases, V lost 0 bases, and 2 bases had no gene match. There are 13 residues in the CDR3. Germline values: CDR1 SGHRS, CDR2 YFSETQ. The CDR3 spells CASSLDRGHEQYF. The CDR3, as DNA: TGCGCCAGCAGCTTGGACAGGGGCCACGAGCAGTACTTC.

The chain carries TRBV5-1 and TRBJ1-1, with 7 bases identical to TRBD1. The CDR3 extends over 14 amino acids. J was trimmed by 7 bases and V by 4 bases; bases with no gene match: 10. CDR1 SGHRS and CDR2 YFSETQ come from the germline V gene. Here the CDR3 reads CASSPQGTVGEAFF. CDR3 DNA: TGCGCCAGCAGCCCTCAGGGGACAGTTGGTGAAGCTTTCTTT.

This rearrangement joins TRBV15 to TRBJ2-3, with TRBD2 matching over 11 bases. The CDR3 consists of 17 residues. From germline, CDR1 is LNHNV and CDR2 YYDKDF (reference sequence). V gave up 2 bases and J gave up 0 bases; unmatched junction bases: 4. DNA of the CDR3: TGTGCCACCAGCAGATCCCGACTAGCGGGGAGCACAGATACGCAGTATTTT. Its translation is CATSRSRLAGSTDTQYF.

V gene TRBV6-5 combines with J gene TRBJ1-5; 9 bases are a match to TRBD1. This CDR3 spans 15 amino acids. Germline V gene data show CDR1 as MNHEY and CDR2 as SVGAGI. J gave up 5 bases and V 5 bases, and 7 bases lay outside the gene matches. The CDR3 region is CASSGAGTGYQPQHF. CDR3 bases: TGTGCCAGCAGTGGCGCCGGGACAGGGTATCAGCCCCAGCATTTT.

The V gene is TRBV6-5, the J gene TRBJ2-1; maybe TRBD2 (5 bases). Germline values: CDR1 MNHEY, CDR2 SVGAGI. Trimming left V 6 bases short and J 2 bases short, with 8 bases between. The length of the CDR3 is 13 residues. The CDR3 DNA sequence: TGTGCCAGCAGCCCGGGGACCTACAATGAGCAGTTCTTC. Residues: CASSPGTYNEQFF.

The V call is TRBV4-2, the J call TRBJ2-5; D gene unclear. The J call may not be correct, given that the DNA end is closer to TRBJ2-7. Germline V CDR1 and CDR2: LGHNA, YNFKEQ. The CDR3 sequence is 13 residues long. This CDR3 reads CASSQVNSYEQYF. CDR3 DNA: TGTGCCAGCAGCCAAGTAAACAGTTACGAGCAGTACTTC.

This chain joins TRBV19 and TRBJ1-5; D might be TRBD1 (5 bases). Germline CDR1 LNHDA, CDR2 SQIVND (reference sequence). The ends were cut back, 0 bases at V and 3 bases at J, with 9 bases in the middle. The CDR3 loop spans 15 amino acids. This CDR3 is CASSIDRQINQPQHF. The CDR3 bases are TGTGCCAGTAGTATAGATAGACAGATCAATCAGCCCCAGCATTTT. The entire variable domain, with the rest obtained from reference TRBV19 and TRBJ1-5, is as follows: DGGITQSPKYLFRKEGQNVTLSCEQNLNHDAMYWYRQDPGQGLRLIYYSQIVNDFQKGDIAEGYSVSREKKESFPLTVTSAQKNPTAFYLCASSIDRQINQPQHFGDGTRLSIL.

V usage is TRBV18 and J usage is TRBJ2-7; 9 bases agree with TRBD1. CDR3 size: 14 residues. Losses at the gene ends were 3 bases for V and 1 base for J; bases not matched to a gene: 1. Looked up from germline, CDR1 is KGHSH and CDR2 is LQKENI. CDR3 sequence: CASSPGTGSYEQYF. Here the CDR3 DNA reads TGTGCCAGCTCACCCGGGACAGGGTCCTACGAGCAGTACTTC.

As regards this clone: Other DNA variants within this sample encode the same CDR3. The rearrangement links TRBV29-1 to TRBJ2-5; D possibly corresponds to TRBD1 (6 bases). Germline V gene sequence: CDR1 SQVTM, CDR2 ANQGSEA. The CDR3 is made up of 11 amino acids. The V end lost 7 bases, the J end lost 2 bases, and 8 bases lay between the germline ends. DNA of the CDR3: TGCAGCGCAGGACAGCAAGAGACCCAGTACTTC. Protein product: CSAGQQETQYF.

This chain connects TRBV2 to TRBJ2-1; TRBD2 matches 9 bases. Trimming at V came to 6 bases and at J to 7 bases, leaving 7 bases not matched to a gene. The length of the CDR3 is 14 residues. Germline V gene sequence: CDR1 SNHLY, CDR2 FYNNEI. DNA for the CDR3: TGTGCCAGCAGATACTCTAGCGGGGAGAATGAGCAGTTCTTC. It encodes CASRYSSGENEQFF.

The rearrangement joins TRBV4-2 to TRBJ1-5; TRBD1 might be the D (5 bases). Deletions cut 0 bases from V and 5 bases from J, with 11 bases between. Germline V gene sequence: CDR1 LGHNA, CDR2 YNFKEQ. There are 15 residues in the CDR3. The CDR3 spells CASSQDQGDDQPQHF. The CDR3 DNA follows: TGTGCCAGCAGCCAAGATCAGGGCGATGATCAGCCCCAGCATTTT.

J is TRBJ2-5 and V is TRBV20-1; no clear D. CDR3 length: 11 residues. Trimming removed 5 bases from V and 4 bases from J, with 8 bases in between. Germline values: CDR1 DFQATT, CDR2 SNEGSKA (reference sequence). CDR3 nucleotide sequence: TGCAGTGCTGGTGAGATAGAGACCCAGTACTTC. It yields the protein CSAGEIETQYF.